A single sample is the source of the 17 T cell receptor beta chains below, sequenced in a study of blood T cell repertoires in COVID-19. TCRdb's table, derived via immunoSEQ multiplex PCR, lists solely in-frame clones and lacks some. Altogether around 61,000 clones are present, approximately 89% being singletons, with the ten largest covering less than 50%. Specimen: peripheral blood. Receptors were obtained from a woman aged 55-69 years with COVID-19, enrolled during active disease.

The rearrangement links TRBV10-3 to TRBJ1-3; D perhaps matches TRBD1 (6 bases). The CDR3 runs 15 residues. Trimming pared 4 bases from V and 2 bases from J, leaving 12 bases between. Germline assignment: CDR1 ENHRY and CDR2 SYGVKD. CDR3 region: CAISALTGPGNTIYF. In nucleotides, the CDR3 is TGTGCCATCAGTGCACTTACAGGGCCTGGAAACACCATATATTTT.

The chain joins TRBV6-2 or TRBV6-3 to TRBJ2-3; D is ambiguous. Trimming removed 5 bases at V and 12 bases at J, with 9 bases between. Germline V lookup: CDR1 MNHEY, CDR2 SVGEGT. The CDR3 is 10 amino acids. The CDR3 region is CASSAGSQYF. The CDR3 DNA follows: TGTGCCAGCAGTGCAGGATCCCAGTATTTT.

The chain combines TRBV5-1 with TRBJ1-5; TRBD1 matches at 9 bases. Germline lookup yields CDR1 SGHRS and CDR2 YFSETQ. V was clipped by 4 bases and J by 0 bases; unmatched bases: 2. This CDR3 is 15 amino acids long. The CDR3 nucleotides read TGCGCCAGCAGCCCGGGACAGGGTAGCAATCAGCCCCAGCATTTT. The encoded protein is CASSPGQGSNQPQHF.

The rearrangement uses TRBV11-2 and TRBJ2-3; 10 positions agree with TRBD2. CDR1 is SGHAT, CDR2 FQNNGV, per germline. V was clipped by 4 bases and J by 0 bases; unmatched bases: 4. The CDR3 contains 16 residues. CDR3: CASSSATSGSTDTQYF. The CDR3 region has the DNA TGTGCCAGCAGCTCTGCGACTAGCGGGAGCACAGATACGCAGTATTTT.

The J gene is TRBJ1-2, the V gene TRBV3-1 (or the pseudogene TRBV3-2); 9 bases align to TRBD1. The V segment lost 8 bases and the J segment 5 bases; nucleotides outside the gene matches: 6. This CDR3 region has 13 residues. Per the germline V gene, CDR1 is LGHDT and CDR2 is YNNKEL (reference sequence). DNA for the CDR3: TGTGCCAGCCTGGACAGGGGAGGGTATGGCTACACCTTC. This gives the protein CASLDRGGYGYTF.

The rearrangement uses TRBV30 and TRBJ2-7, with D possibly matching TRBD1 (6 bases). Trimming left V 4 bases short and J 5 bases short, with 18 bases between. The V gene's germline CDR1 is GTSNPN and CDR2 SVGIG (reference sequence). This CDR3 contains 14 residues. The CDR3: CAWNVGGSGHEQYF. The CDR3 DNA follows: TGTGCCTGGAATGTTGGGGGCTCTGGCCACGAGCAGTACTTC.

This rearrangement joins TRBV10-1 to TRBJ2-3, with 10 nucleotides matching TRBD2. This CDR3 has 15 residues. Germline CDR1 is WNHNN and CDR2 is SYGVQD (reference sequence). Germline trimming cut 2 bases from V and 7 bases from J; bases unmatched to any gene: 6. Written as DNA, the CDR3 is TGCGCCAGCAGTGAGGTAGCGGGAGGCCGGAATACGCAGTATTTT. This gives the protein CASSEVAGGRNTQYF.

This chain links TRBV2 with TRBJ2-7; TRBD2 matches 8 bases. The CDR3 length is 15 residues. CDR1 SNHLY and CDR2 FYNNEI come from the germline V gene. J lost 4 bases, V lost 4 bases, and 9 bases had no gene match. The CDR3: CASSGIAGTGYEQYF. In nucleotides, the CDR3 is TGTGCCAGCAGTGGGATAGCGGGAACGGGGTACGAGCAGTACTTC.

The genes are TRBV6-5 and TRBJ2-1, with 9 bases lining up with TRBD2. The germline V gene encodes CDR1 MNHEY and CDR2 SVGAGI. The CDR3 consists of 15 residues. V lost 0 bases and J lost 7; bases outside the gene matches: 4. The CDR3 DNA follows: TGTGCCAGCAGTTACTCGGATAGCGGGGGAAATGAGCAGTTCTTC. Amino acid sequence: CASSYSDSGGNEQFF.

This chain uses TRBV5-4 with TRBJ1-3; D unclear. Germline CDR1 SGHNT, CDR2 YYREEE (reference sequence). The V end was cut by 0 bases, the J end by 0 bases, with 7 bases between. This CDR3 spans 15 amino acids. CDR3: CASSLGRSSGNTIYF. The CDR3 coding sequence is TGTGCCAGCAGCTTGGGTCGGTCCTCTGGAAACACCATATATTTT. The variable domain in full, with the rest retrieved from reference TRBV5-4 and TRBJ1-3, is ETGVTQSPTHLIKTRGQQVTLRCSSQSGHNTVSWYQQALGQGPQFIFQYYREEENGRGNFPPRFSGLQFPNYSSELNVNALELDDSALYLCASSLGRSSGNTIYFGEGSWLTVV.

This clone appeared a single time. V gene TRBV14 combines with J gene TRBJ1-4, with TRBD1 identical over 8 bases. The CDR3 runs 18 residues. V trimming: 0 bases; J trimming: 6 bases; junction bases outside the gene matches: 12. The V gene's germline CDR1 is SGHDN and CDR2 FVKESK. CDR3 DNA: TGTGCCAGCAGCCAAGAAGGGTTATCAGGACAGGGACATGAAAAACTGTTTTTT. Protein product: CASSQEGLSGQGHEKLFF.

The V gene is TRBV3-1 (or the pseudogene TRBV3-2), the J gene TRBJ1-2, with 7 bases matching TRBD1. The CDR3 is 15 amino acids. The J segment lost 4 bases and the V segment lost 3 bases, leaving 8 bases of the junction unmatched. CDR1 and CDR2 from the germline V gene are LGHDT and YNNKEL (reference sequence). Written as DNA, the CDR3 is TGTGCCAGCAGCCATTCCGGGACAGAGTCCTATGGCTACACCTTC. Residues: CASSHSGTESYGYTF.

The chain employs TRBV7-2 and TRBJ2-7; D possibly corresponds to TRBD2 (5 bases). The V end was cut by 3 bases, the J end by 6 bases, with 9 bases between. CDR3 length: 12 amino acids. Germline CDR1 and CDR2: SGHTA and FQGNSA. CDR3 region: CASSFGGPEQYF. In DNA, the CDR3 is TGTGCCAGCAGCTTCGGAGGCCCCGAGCAGTACTTC. Full variable domain (remainder filled in from reference TRBV7-2 and TRBJ2-7): GAGVSQSPSNKVTEKGKDVELRCDPISGHTALYWYRQSLGQGLEFLIYFQGNSAPDKSGLPSDRFSAERTGGSVSTLTIQRTQQEDSAVYLCASSFGGPEQYFGPGTRLTVT.

The J gene is TRBJ1-2, the V gene TRBV4-1; no firm D call. The CDR3 runs 17 residues. The germline V gene encodes CDR1 MGHRA and CDR2 YSYEKL. V was clipped by 0 bases and J by 3 bases, with 17 bases between them. This CDR3 is CASSQDQSQVNYYGYTF. The CDR3, as DNA: TGCGCCAGCAGCCAAGATCAATCCCAGGTGAATTACTATGGCTACACCTTC.

The chain has TRBV4-3 and TRBJ2-3; the D gene is possibly TRBD1 (5 bases). CDR3 size: 15 residues. Per the germline V gene, CDR1 is LGHNA and CDR2 is YSLEER. Trimming removed 4 bases from V and 4 bases from J, with 15 bases in between. The CDR3 protein is CASSLGQGSADTQYF. The CDR3, as DNA: TGCGCCAGCAGCCTCGGACAAGGGTCGGCAGATACGCAGTATTTT.

The chain combines TRBV29-1 with TRBJ2-1; 8 positions match TRBD2. Trimming at V came to 1 base and at J to 7 bases, leaving 3 bases not matched to a gene. CDR1 and CDR2 from the germline V gene are SQVTM and ANQGSEA. The CDR3 consists of 13 residues. CDR3 sequence reads: CSVEVSGGNEQFF. The CDR3 DNA follows: TGCAGCGTTGAAGTATCGGGGGGGAATGAGCAGTTCTTC.

V and J are TRBV6-5 and TRBJ1-2; D uncertain. The CDR3 loop spans 14 amino acids. CDR1 is MNHEY, CDR2 SVGAGI, per germline. V lost 5 bases and J 0 bases, leaving 10 bases between the germline ends. CDR3 nucleotides: TGTGCCAGCAGTCCCGAGGGAGCTAACTATGGCTACACCTTC. Translating it yields CASSPEGANYGYTF.